This paragraph reports one TCR beta chain. This clonotype has more than one count but fewer than ten. No cognate antigen has been identified for it. Base qualities are not recorded, but no much larger clone differs from it by a single base. These data are taken from a study of post-analysis software for immune sequencing data (dated by TCRdb to about 2015). Broadly, across the study: Disease courses on record covered relapsing-remitting, secondary progressive and progressive-relapsing multiple sclerosis, though some patients had no subtype annotation. A subset of samples was prepared in parallel using single-end sample barcoding, then pooled and co-amplified after Illumina adapter ligation. The patient repertoires were set against ten to eleven previously published healthy control repertoires from donors whose ages ranged from about 6 to 27 years. Overall results and qualifications from the work: The multiple sclerosis patient group was slightly younger than the control group. Significantly higher frequencies in patients than in controls were found for roughly 5 TRBV segments, including TRBV5-6, TRBV5-1 and TRBV20-1. Direct clustering with F measure revealed strong co-clustering of samples prepared in the same batch, which led to a batch-effect correction. Significantly lower normalized Chao1 diversity was found in multiple sclerosis patients than in controls, suggesting substantial peripheral T-cell clonal expansion.

The method behind the library was PCR. Instrument used: Illumina HiSeq 2500. To reduce PCR and sequencing biases, unique molecular identifiers were incorporated into the TCR beta cDNA libraries. Some 500,000 cDNA molecules were obtained per 1 to 10 million input T cells, so each molecule approximated one T cell. The patient libraries were prepared and sequenced using the same protocol as the earlier healthy control dataset. Samples belonging to the same batch were prepared together, multiplexed and sequenced on a shared HiSeq lane. On the authors' methods: Raw barcoded reads were processed with MIGEC, and single-read molecular identifier groups were discarded before consensus assembly and CDR3 extraction. Clonotype tables were post-analysed with VDJtools, normalizing diversity by down-sampling all datasets to the smallest sample size. To correct batch-related cross-sample contamination, repertoire overlap clustering matched CDR3 amino acid sequences but not nucleotide sequences. TCRdb cleaned the public reads at Q25 with fastp, built clones with MiXCR and kept in-frame beta chains. Every CDR3 protein is listed once, alongside the most common genes and DNA of its rows. The authors' filters were not applied to this entry. The table for this sample lists more than 350,000 distinct CDR3 sequences; 39% of them were counted only once. In total, the top ten clones hold less than 10% of the sample.

CDR1 and CDR2, per the germline V gene (reference sequence), are DFQATT and SNEGSKA. The junction carries 11 bases between V and J, which are trimmed by 3 bases and 6 bases respectively. Including cysteine and phenylalanine, the CDR3 has 12 amino acids. Of the read, only the CDR3 DNA is kept; its 36 bases are in frame from base 1. To demonstrate the VDJtools post-analysis software, the study profiled TCR beta repertoires from the peripheral blood of 10 to 15 young patients with multiple sclerosis. The patients with multiple sclerosis were children and adolescents between roughly 6 and 17 years of age.

The receptor's source is a girl between 2 and 10 years old with multiple sclerosis. The sequenced sample consisted of blood. The sequence is built from TRBV20-1 and TRBJ2-5, and perhaps TRBD1 as D gene, on 5 matching bases. This receptor carries the CDR3 CSASSRVKTQYF. The DNA sequence follows: TGCAGTGCTAGCAGCAGGGTAAAGACCCAGTACTTC.